This T cell receptor (beta chain) was recovered during a study of CD8 T cells in ankylosing spondylitis. Study-level results: Significant enrichment of disease-linked clones was reportedly seen in matched ankylosing spondylitis synovial fluid. A motif in TCR beta, a set of seven to nine highly homologous variants, appeared characteristic of ankylosing spondylitis blood.

The CDR3 is 14 residues long. The V gene's germline CDR1 is SGHRS and CDR2 YFSETQ. Trimming removed 3 bases from V and 3 bases from J, with 9 bases in between. With respect to this clonotype: Its antigen remains unidentified.

One entry per CDR3 protein results from TCRdb running MiXCR on the 5' RACE reads. The sample carries approximately 400,000 distinct CDR3 sequences, more than 25% recorded once. V usage is TRBV5-1 and J usage is TRBJ2-2, with D perhaps TRBD2 (6 bases). This TCR was sampled from a male donor with ankylosing spondylitis. The sequenced sample consisted of blood, either unsorted or a sorted T cell fraction (not recorded which). For the CDR3, the DNA is TGCGCCAGCAGCTATACGGGGGACACCGGGGAGCTGTTTTTT. Its protein product is CASSYTGDTGELFF.